The rows below give T cell receptor beta chains drawn from one sample of a study of blood T cell repertoires in COVID-19. Repertoires were generated with immunoSEQ multiplex PCR, while TCRdb's copy carries only in-frame clones and drops some. The repertoire includes about 56,000 clones, more than 80% of them detected once, and around 20% sits in the top ten. Sequencing was done on a sample of peripheral blood. Every receptor here comes from a human donor in a cohort sampled during active COVID-19. Each CDR3 is given with its conserved first and last residue. A D gene is named only where the DNA matches it firmly. A row's size may be missing; if present it is once, few, many or a size class.

size: .
J: TRBJ1-1
V: TRBV3-1/TRBV3-2
D: .
length: 14
CDR3: CASSLQEGNTEAFF
DNA: TGTGCCAGCAGCCTTCAGGAGGGGAACACTGAAGCTTTCTTT

size: .
J: TRBJ2-7
V: TRBV10-2
D: TRBD2
length: 14
CDR3: CASSGSGGSYEQYF
DNA: TGCGCCAGCAGTGGTAGCGGGGGGTCCTACGAGCAGTACTTC

size: .
J: TRBJ1-1
V: TRBV9
D: .
length: 15
CDR3: CASSVDSRLNTEAFF
DNA: TGTGCCAGCAGCGTAGACTCACGATTGAACACTGAAGCTTTCTTT

size: few
J: TRBJ2-2
V: TRBV7-9
D: .
length: 15
CDR3: CASSRDRTNTGELFF
DNA: TGTGCCAGCAGCCGAGACAGGACGAACACCGGGGAGCTGTTTTTT

size: .
J: TRBJ1-2
V: TRBV6-5
D: .
length: 13
CDR3: CASSSQTSDGYTF
DNA: TGTGCCAGCAGTTCCCAAACTAGTGATGGCTACACCTTC

size: .
J: TRBJ1-1
V: TRBV5-1
D: TRBD1
length: 13
CDR3: CASSSTGADEAFF
DNA: TGCGCCAGCAGCTCGACAGGGGCCGATGAAGCTTTCTTT

size: .
J: TRBJ2-6
V: TRBV7-2
D: .
length: 13
CDR3: CASTISGANVLTF
DNA: TGTGCCAGCACTATCTCTGGGGCCAACGTCCTGACTTTC

size: .
J: TRBJ2-6
V: TRBV4-2
D: .
length: 17
CDR3: CASSLGQTLSGANVLTF
DNA: TGTGCCAGCAGTCTAGGACAGACACTCTCTGGGGCCAACGTCCTGACTTTC

size: .
J: TRBJ1-6
V: TRBV5-6
D: .
length: 13
CDR3: CASSLAQISPLHF
DNA: TGTGCCAGCAGCTTGGCGCAGATCTCACCCCTCCACTTT

size: .
J: TRBJ1-4
V: TRBV6-5
D: .
length: 15
CDR3: CASSSSGGAGEKLFF
DNA: TGTGCCAGCAGTTCCTCGGGGGGGGCAGGGGAAAAACTGTTTTTT

size: .
J: TRBJ2-3
V: TRBV7-2
D: .
length: 16
CDR3: CASSLYAGGLTDTQYF
DNA: TGTGCCAGCAGCTTATACGCAGGGGGGTTGACAGATACGCAGTATTTT

size: .
J: TRBJ1-4
V: TRBV19
D: .
length: 15
CDR3: CASRTVWGANEKLFF
DNA: TGTGCCAGTCGGACCGTCTGGGGAGCTAATGAAAAACTGTTTTTT

size: .
J: TRBJ2-5
V: TRBV24-1
D: TRBD1
length: 17
CDR3: CATSPPGQGAEQETQYF
DNA: TGTGCCACCAGTCCCCCGGGACAGGGGGCTGAGCAAGAGACCCAGTACTTC

size: .
J: TRBJ2-2
V: TRBV4-3
D: .
length: 15
CDR3: CASSQDRQGSGELFF
DNA: TGCGCCAGCAGCCAAGACAGGCAGGGGTCCGGGGAGCTGTTTTTT

size: .
J: TRBJ2-7
V: TRBV6-2/TRBV6-3
D: TRBD2
length: 21
CDR3: CASSYTRASAGVPVSSYEQYF
DNA: TGTGCCAGCAGTTACACCCGGGCATCTGCGGGGGTTCCCGTCAGCTCCTACGAGCAGTACTTC

size: once
J: TRBJ1-2
V: TRBV7-2
D: TRBD1
length: 15
CDR3: CASSFSGTGGRGYTF
DNA: TGTGCCAGCAGCTTCTCCGGGACAGGAGGTCGCGGCTACACCTTC

size: .
J: TRBJ2-5
V: TRBV9
D: TRBD2
length: 18
CDR3: CASSVAPGLAGGQETQYF
DNA: TGTGCCAGCAGCGTAGCTCCGGGACTAGCGGGGGGCCAAGAGACCCAGTACTTC

size: .
J: TRBJ2-1
V: TRBV6-2/TRBV6-3
D: .
length: 16
CDR3: CASSFYRVVTYNEQFF
DNA: TGTGCCAGCAGTTTCTACAGGGTGGTGACCTACAATGAGCAGTTCTTC

size: .
J: TRBJ1-3
V: TRBV30
D: .
length: 13
CDR3: CAWNRDPGNTIYF
DNA: TGTGCCTGGAACAGGGATCCTGGAAACACCATATATTTT

size: .
J: TRBJ1-6
V: TRBV7-2
D: .
length: 15
CDR3: CASSLGQPGGSPLHF
DNA: TGTGCCAGCAGCTTGGGACAACCCGGAGGTTCACCCCTCCACTTT

size: once
J: TRBJ1-2
V: TRBV7-9
D: TRBD1
length: 18
CDR3: CASSPPGRGRFINYGYTF
DNA: TGTGCCAGCAGCCCCCCCGGCAGGGGGCGTTTCATCAACTATGGCTACACCTTC

size: .
J: TRBJ2-7
V: TRBV6-5
D: .
length: 12
CDR3: CASSRPAGEQYF
DNA: TGTGCCAGCAGTCGGCCGGCGGGGGAGCAGTACTTC

size: .
J: TRBJ2-3
V: TRBV4-1
D: .
length: 17
CDR3: CASSPGRIAPSTDTQYF
DNA: TGCGCCAGCAGCCCGGGTAGGATAGCGCCCAGCACAGATACGCAGTATTTT

size: .
J: TRBJ1-6
V: TRBV18
D: .
length: 15
CDR3: CASSPVGSREVALHF
DNA: TGTGCCAGCTCACCGGTGGGGAGTCGGGAAGTGGCCCTCCACTTT

size: .
J: TRBJ2-3
V: TRBV6-2/TRBV6-3
D: TRBD1
length: 15
CDR3: CASSSYRGITDTQYF
DNA: TGTGCCAGCAGTTCGTACAGGGGGATCACAGATACGCAGTATTTT

size: .
J: TRBJ1-2
V: TRBV27
D: .
length: 14
CDR3: CASSSTYSVYGYTF
DNA: TGTGCCAGCAGTTCCACCTACAGTGTCTATGGCTACACCTTC

size: .
J: TRBJ2-5
V: TRBV7-2
D: .
length: 17
CDR3: CASSLAKGSGGRETQYF
DNA: TGTGCCAGCAGCTTAGCGAAGGGATCCGGAGGAAGAGAGACCCAGTACTTC

size: .
J: TRBJ1-3
V: TRBV7-3
D: .
length: 12
CDR3: CASSSPGQLVYF
DNA: TGTGCCAGCAGCTCCCCGGGACAATTAGTGTATTTT

size: .
J: TRBJ2-3
V: TRBV25-1
D: TRBD1
length: 15
CDR3: CASSWTGRGPDTQYF
DNA: TGTGCCAGCAGTTGGACAGGAAGAGGGCCAGATACGCAGTATTTT

size: .
J: TRBJ2-1
V: TRBV11-2
D: TRBD2
length: 14
CDR3: CASTPSGGDNEQFF
DNA: TGTGCCAGCACCCCTAGCGGGGGGGACAATGAGCAGTTCTTC

size: .
J: TRBJ2-5
V: TRBV18
D: .
length: 15
CDR3: CASSPLNRESKTQYF
DNA: TGTGCCAGCTCACCACTTAACAGGGAGTCAAAGACCCAGTACTTC

size: .
J: TRBJ2-7
V: TRBV6-5
D: .
length: 16
CDR3: CASSYSRSGLLYEQYF
DNA: TGTGCCAGCAGTTACTCGAGGTCCGGACTTCTTTACGAGCAGTACTTC

size: .
J: TRBJ1-1
V: TRBV7-2
D: .
length: 14
CDR3: CASSIGLARPEAFF
DNA: TGTGCCAGCAGCATAGGACTCGCACGTCCTGAAGCTTTCTTT

size: .
J: TRBJ2-7
V: TRBV6-2/TRBV6-3
D: .
length: 15
CDR3: CASSYAAAIVTEQYF
DNA: TGTGCCAGCAGTTATGCGGCAGCTATCGTAACCGAGCAGTACTTC

size: .
J: TRBJ2-7
V: TRBV18
D: TRBD2
length: 15
CDR3: CASSPLAGGGYEQYF
DNA: TGTGCCAGCTCACCACTAGCGGGAGGCGGTTACGAGCAGTACTTC

size: .
J: TRBJ1-2
V: TRBV28
D: TRBD1
length: 17
CDR3: CASSSPGQGLSLRGYTF
DNA: TGTGCCAGCAGTTCTCCGGGACAGGGTCTCTCGCTGCGTGGCTACACCTTC

size: .
J: TRBJ1-6
V: TRBV7-2
D: .
length: 15
CDR3: CASSLGPRRGTPLHF
DNA: TGTGCCAGCAGCTTAGGCCCCCGGAGAGGGACACCCCTCCACTTT

size: .
J: TRBJ2-1
V: TRBV18
D: TRBD1
length: 18
CDR3: CASSPLRRTGDQHNEQFF
DNA: TGTGCCAGCTCACCACTACGTCGGACAGGGGATCAACACAATGAGCAGTTCTTC

size: .
J: TRBJ1-2
V: TRBV7-2
D: .
length: 13
CDR3: CASSLDMSYGYTF
DNA: TGTGCCAGCAGCTTAGACATGTCTTATGGCTACACCTTC

size: .
J: TRBJ2-5
V: TRBV3-1/TRBV3-2
D: TRBD1
length: 14
CDR3: CASSLGTVQETQYF
DNA: TGTGCCAGCAGCCTCGGGACAGTCCAAGAGACCCAGTACTTC